The rows below give T cell receptor beta chains drawn from one sample of a study of cytotoxic CD8 clonotypes in ibrutinib-treated CLL. Using immunoSEQ multiplex PCR, the repertoire was profiled, and TCRdb retains in-frame clones only, with some absent. Altogether 110,000 to 150,000 clones are present, roughly three quarters being singletons, with the ten largest covering around 4.9%. Here the sequenced sample was PBMCs, taken after 24 months of ibrutinib treatment. The receptor source for this set is a human donor with chronic lymphocytic leukemia. Each CDR3 is given with its conserved first and last residue. The D gene is left open where the match is weak. Size is stated for part of the rows, as once, few or many counts, or as a class when the clone is expanded.

>NA|TRBJ2-7|TRBV29-1|TRBD1
TGCAGCGTTGGTACCTTCCGGGACAGCGCTACCTACGAGCAGTACTTC
CSVGTFRDSATYEQYF
>NA|TRBJ1-2|TRBV15|TRBD1
TGTGCCACCAGCAGAGCGGGACAGCACCCAACCTATGGCTACACCTTC
CATSRAGQHPTYGYTF
>NA|TRBJ2-5|TRBV20-1|NA
TGCAGTGCCCCTAGCATGGAGACCCAGTACTTC
CSAPSMETQYF
>NA|TRBJ2-7|TRBV7-9|TRBD1
TGTGCCAGCAGCCGACAGGGTGTGGGCGAGCAGTACTTC
CASSRQGVGEQYF
>NA|TRBJ2-2|TRBV18|TRBD1
TGTGCCAGCTCTGGACAGGACCAGAGGACCGGGGAGCTGTTTTTT
CASSGQDQRTGELFF
>NA|TRBJ1-3|TRBV27|NA
TGTGCCAGCAGTTTATCGCCGGACAGCCACTCTGGAAACACCATATATTTT
CASSLSPDSHSGNTIYF
>once|TRBJ1-1|TRBV6-6|TRBD1
TGTGCCAGCAGTCCTCACCTACAGGGGTTTGGGGGAGCTTTCTTT
CASSPHLQGFGGAFF
>NA|TRBJ2-5|TRBV18|NA
TGTGCCAGCTCACCCCGGGACCCTCAAGAGACCCAGTACTTC
CASSPRDPQETQYF
>NA|TRBJ1-2|TRBV18|NA
TGTGCCAGCTCACCACAAGGAGGGGCTAACTATGGCTACACCTTC
CASSPQGGANYGYTF
>few|TRBJ1-5|TRBV2|NA
TGTGCCAGCAGAGCCGACAGCTATAGCAATCAGCCCCAGCATTTT
CASRADSYSNQPQHF
>NA|TRBJ1-6|TRBV5-4|NA
TGTGCCAGCAGCATCCCAGGGCCGCGGGGTAATTCACCCCTCCACTTT
CASSIPGPRGNSPLHF
>NA|TRBJ1-5|TRBV5-5|NA
TGTGCCAGCAGCTTACGGTCCGACGGAAGTAGTCAGCCCCAGCATTTT
CASSLRSDGSSQPQHF
>few|TRBJ2-1|TRBV27|TRBD2
TGTGCCAGCCGGGGTAGCGGGGGGTACAATGAGCAGTTCTTC
CASRGSGGYNEQFF
>NA|TRBJ1-6|TRBV5-1|NA
TGCGCCAGCAGCCCCCGGGACCCCGATAATTCACCCCTCCACTTT
CASSPRDPDNSPLHF
>NA|TRBJ2-4|TRBV30|TRBD2
TGTGCCTGTGTGCTAGCGGGGGCTAAAAACATTCAGTACTTC
CACVLAGAKNIQYF
>NA|TRBJ2-3|TRBV10-3|NA
TGTGCCATCAGTCCTGGGACGGTAAAAGGGGGAGATACGCAGTATTTT
CAISPGTVKGGDTQYF
>NA|TRBJ2-1|TRBV6-4|TRBD2
TGTGCCAGCAGTGGGAGCGGGACTGTTAAGTTCTTC
CASSGSGTVKFF
>NA|TRBJ1-6|TRBV4-3|TRBD1
TGCGCCAGCAGCCGGGGACAGGGTGCACGGCCCCTCCACTTT
CASSRGQGARPLHF
>once|TRBJ2-3|TRBV9|NA
TGTGCCAGCAGCGTAGGCGGCCCCGGGGTAGGAGATACGCAGTATTTT
CASSVGGPGVGDTQYF
>few|TRBJ1-5|TRBV4-2|NA
TGTGCCAGCAGCCAAGATCTGGGGTATCAGCCCCAGCATTTT
CASSQDLGYQPQHF
>NA|TRBJ2-3|TRBV4-3|NA
TGCGCCAGCAGCCAAGATCCCCTAGCGCCAGATACGCAGTATTTT
CASSQDPLAPDTQYF
>NA|TRBJ1-2|TRBV5-6|TRBD1
TGTGCCAGCAGCGGGACAGGCGACGGCTACACCTTC
CASSGTGDGYTF
>NA|TRBJ2-1|TRBV15|NA
TGTGCCACCAGCAGATCCGGGAGTTGGGATGAGCAGTTCTTC
CATSRSGSWDEQFF
>NA|TRBJ2-1|TRBV13|NA
TGTGCCAGCAGCCCTGGGGCATCGCGAAGTTACAATGAGCAGTTCTTC
CASSPGASRSYNEQFF
>NA|TRBJ2-7|TRBV13|TRBD2
TGTGCCAGCAGCTCCTGGACTAGCGGGAGGGCAGGGCAGTACTTC
CASSSWTSGRAGQYF
>NA|TRBJ1-2|TRBV7-9|TRBD1
TGTGCCAGCAGCCCCGAGGGGGCCAGGACGCTCCGAGGCTACACCTTC
CASSPEGARTLRGYTF
>NA|TRBJ2-7|TRBV6-1|TRBD2
TGTGCCAGCAGTGAAGGGGGCGGGGGGGCCCACGCGCAGTACTTC
CASSEGGGGAHAQYF
>few|TRBJ1-3|TRBV9|NA
TGTGCCAGCACCCGGGGCCTTCCTCAGAGGGACACCATATATTTT
CASTRGLPQRDTIYF
>NA|TRBJ2-2|TRBV4-3|NA
TGCGCCAGCAGCCAAGAGTTTAGGGGTTGGGGCACCGGGGAGCTGTTTTTT
CASSQEFRGWGTGELFF
>NA|TRBJ2-3|TRBV30|NA
TGTGCCTGGAGTGTATGGGGGTCCCGAAACGCCTATAGCACAGATACGCAGTATTTT
CAWSVWGSRNAYSTDTQYF
>NA|TRBJ1-5|TRBV5-8|TRBD1
TGTGCCAGCAGCTCTTTGCAACAGGGGAGCAATCAGCCCCAGCATTTT
CASSSLQQGSNQPQHF
>NA|TRBJ1-1|TRBV5-1|TRBD1
TGCGCCAGCGAGCGGGACAGAAACACTGAAGCTTTCTTT
CASERDRNTEAFF
>NA|TRBJ2-3|TRBV6-5|NA
TGTGCCACCACGAGGGATGGCACAGATACGCAGTATTTT
CATTRDGTDTQYF